Reported below is one T cell receptor beta chain. The target antigen is unknown. The data stem from a study of radiation and T cells in renal cell carcinoma. Repertoires were generated with immunoSEQ multiplex PCR, while TCRdb's copy carries only in-frame clones and drops some. The table lists some 150,000 clones, around nine tenths of them singletons, with around a sixth in the top ten. The sample's time point: blood 4 weeks post-SBRT, at nephrectomy. As for treatment: 15 Gy SBRT to primary tumor, nephrectomy 4 weeks later. Nephrectomy followed 15 Gy stereotactic body radiation by 4 weeks. Clear cell pathology was present in this patient's renal cell carcinoma. The CDR3 has 15 residues. J lost 3 bases, V lost 4 bases, and 4 bases had no gene match. Germline V CDR1 and CDR2: WNHNN, SYGVQD (reference sequence). Study-level points and caveats: From baseline, blood top tumor clonotypes peaked at 2 weeks post-radiation.

Sequences were derived from blood, sampled from a patient whose treatment included radiotherapy and nephrectomy. This chain links TRBV10-1 with TRBJ2-3; 10 bases fit TRBD1. The sequence came from a woman aged 45-65 years with renal cell carcinoma. The chain's CDR3 is CASSAPGQGTDTQYF. The CDR3 bases are TGCGCCAGCAGTGCCCCGGGACAGGGGACAGATACGCAGTATTTT.